This T cell receptor beta chain came from a study of T cells in Graves' hyperthyroidism and ophthalmopathy. General study results and limits: Most thyroid-expanded clonotypes above 0.001 were also found in blood.

Germline CDR1 and CDR2: KGHSH and LQKENI. The ends were cut back, 6 bases at V and 1 base at J, with 16 bases in the middle. This CDR3 has 17 residues. Researchers took RNA transcripts and amplified the TCR beta CDR3 regions from them. The HTBI primer set served for first-round RT-PCR of the TCR CDR3. TCRdb recomputed calls from the multiplex PCR reads with MiXCR, one row per CDR3 protein. The table lists approximately 700,000 distinct CDR3 sequences, around 17% of them singletons. Isolation of PBMCs was performed on 8.5 to 10 ml fresh peripheral blood. A few counts support this clonotype. The antigen remains undetermined.

The sequence was obtained from a young man with Graves' hyperthyroidism. The sample comprised blood. The chain couples TRBV18 to TRBJ2-6, with D maybe TRBD2 (6 bases). The CDR3 DNA is TGTGCCAGCTCTCGGGGGAATGAGGCTTCTGGGGCCAACGTCCTGACTTTC. It yields the protein CASSRGNEASGANVLTF.